This T cell receptor beta chain was sequenced for a study of T cell repertoires in cytomegalovirus infection. Study at large: Public TCR beta signatures were indicative of both CMV infection and a matching HLA type.

Points on this clonotype: The antigen remains unidentified.

From the reads, TCRdb called clonotypes with MiXCR, one entry per CDR3 protein. The sample has more than 150,000 distinct CDR3 sequences, about 25% seen once. Study results and caveats: Summed public TCR beta family frequency identified CMV carriers bearing the relevant HLA. The ex vivo response was dominated by HLA-C-restricted CMV-specific TCR beta clonotypes.

V lost 5 bases and J 2 bases, leaving 14 bases between the germline ends. CDR3 length equals 15 residues. Germline CDR1 is SGHAT and CDR2 is FQNNGV. The J gene is TRBJ2-3, the V gene TRBV11-2; D is perhaps TRBD2 (5 bases). Specimen: PBMCs. This clonotype originated in a human donor in good health (CMV status not recorded). Some clones in this sample may be carry-over from other donors' samples. This chain's CDR3 is CASSLAGDYTDTQYF. The CDR3, as DNA: TGTGCCAGCAGCCTAGCCGGGGATTACACAGATACGCAGTATTTT.